This TCR beta chain was captured by sequencing in a study of blood T cell repertoires in COVID-19. TCRdb's table, derived via immunoSEQ multiplex PCR, lists solely in-frame clones and lacks some. The data hold about 140,000 clones, with less than 80% observed a single time. A note on this clone: The junction departs from germline at one end; a sequencing error may be responsible.

The CDR3 runs to 16 residues. CDR1 and CDR2 from the germline V gene are SSHAT and FNYEAQ (reference sequence). The specimen was peripheral blood. The J gene is TRBJ2-5, the V gene TRBV7-7; 12 nucleotides agree with TRBD2. The clonotype comes from a woman older than 75 with active or convalescent COVID-19. The CDR3 region has the DNA TGTGCTAGCAGCTCACTAGCGGGGGGCCGGGCTGAGACCCAGTACTTC. Its protein is CASSSLAGGRAETQYF.